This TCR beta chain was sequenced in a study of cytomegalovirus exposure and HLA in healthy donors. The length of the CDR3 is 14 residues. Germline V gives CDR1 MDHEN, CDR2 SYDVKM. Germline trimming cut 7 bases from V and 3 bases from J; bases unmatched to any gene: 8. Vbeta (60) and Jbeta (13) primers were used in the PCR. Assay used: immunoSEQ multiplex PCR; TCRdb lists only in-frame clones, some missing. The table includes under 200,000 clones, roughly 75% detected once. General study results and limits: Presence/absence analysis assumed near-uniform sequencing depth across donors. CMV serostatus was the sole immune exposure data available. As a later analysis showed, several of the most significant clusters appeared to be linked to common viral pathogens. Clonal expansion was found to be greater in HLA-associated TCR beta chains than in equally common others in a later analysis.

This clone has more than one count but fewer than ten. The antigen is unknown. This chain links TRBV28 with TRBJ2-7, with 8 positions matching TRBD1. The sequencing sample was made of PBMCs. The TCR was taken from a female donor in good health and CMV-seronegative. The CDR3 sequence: CASTPLDRDYEQYF. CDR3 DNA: TGTGCCAGCACCCCGTTGGACAGGGACTACGAGCAGTACTTC.